A selection of T cell receptor beta chains follows, all from one sample in a study of T cells in localized non-small cell lung cancer. TCRdb keeps only in-frame clones here, not all; method: immunoSEQ multiplex PCR. The repertoire holds some 30,000 clones, with about 91% as singletons. The sequences come from peripheral blood mononuclear cells, collected before any cancer treatment. Receptors originate from a female donor of 60 years or more with stage II lung adenocarcinoma. CDR3s include the opening cysteine and the closing phenylalanine or tryptophan.

v_call: TRBV5-4
cdr3_aa: CASSSRTSGGSQETQYF

v_call: TRBV19
cdr3_aa: CASSYSRQGRYEQYF

v_call: TRBV7-7
cdr3_aa: CASSSAIRAGANVLTF

v_call: TRBV30
cdr3_aa: CAWSTGSGANVLTF

v_call: TRBV6-6
cdr3_aa: CASSYEGSGANVLTF

v_call: TRBV30
cdr3_aa: CAWSNRQEYQPQHF

v_call: TRBV5-1
cdr3_aa: CASSLVGQSNYGYTF

v_call: TRBV28
cdr3_aa: CASSLVGGELGTQYF

v_call: TRBV4-3
cdr3_aa: CASSQEGGASGELFF

v_call: TRBV4-2
cdr3_aa: CASSQVQATNEKLFF

v_call: TRBV9
cdr3_aa: CASSVGHGNEKLFF

v_call: TRBV5-1
cdr3_aa: CASSSLGNSYNEQFF

v_call: TRBV6-6
cdr3_aa: CASSYQANTEAFF

v_call: TRBV19
cdr3_aa: CASSPLRDRDLYGYTF

v_call: TRBV28
cdr3_aa: CASSQGGSSVTDTQYF

v_call: TRBV6-4
cdr3_aa: CASSGGVRTCGNTIYF

v_call: TRBV5-5
cdr3_aa: CASSQAPQQANEKLFF

v_call: TRBV2
cdr3_aa: CASTARGTGRYNEQFF

v_call: TRBV19
cdr3_aa: CASTTSTNTEAFF

v_call: TRBV7-2
cdr3_aa: CASTLGQGGTEAFF

v_call: TRBV9
cdr3_aa: CASSDFQLNYGYTF

v_call: TRBV30
cdr3_aa: CAWWTSGDEQFF

v_call: TRBV28
cdr3_aa: CATHKGGGRYGYTF